The rows below give T cell receptor beta chains drawn from one sample of a study of shared clonotypes between healthy human individuals. The data were produced by immunoSEQ multiplex PCR, yet TCRdb's version contains in-frame clones alone and is incomplete. This sample has about 2.3 million clones, with just under 95% found just once. What was sequenced was naive CD4+ T cells from PBMCs. The receptor set was obtained from a man younger than 35 in good health. Some clones in this sample may be carry-over from other donors' samples. The CDR3 runs from the conserved cysteine through the conserved F or W. Fields, in order: CDR3 DNA, CDR3 protein, J gene, D gene, V gene, clone size. D genes are given only for firm matches. Rows give clone size only sometimes, using once, few, many, or a class for an expanded clone.

TGTGCCAGCTCACTAGACACGTACCAAGAGACCCAGTACTTC	CASSLDTYQETQYF	TRBJ2-5	.	TRBV18	.
TGTGCCAGCGCGGATCAAAACTATGGCTACACCTTC	CASADQNYGYTF	TRBJ1-2	.	TRBV6-5	.
TGTGCCACCAGCAGGGGACCCTTACTTACCGGGGAGCTGTTTTTT	CATSRGPLLTGELFF	TRBJ2-2	.	TRBV15	.
TGTGCCAGCAGCCCAGTCGTGGGGACAGGTCCCGGGGAGCTGTTTTTT	CASSPVVGTGPGELFF	TRBJ2-2	TRBD1	TRBV9	.
TGTGCCAGCAGCTTATATCCAGGGGTAGAAGCTTTCTTT	CASSLYPGVEAFF	TRBJ1-1	.	TRBV11-3	.
TGTGCCAGTTCCAGTAGGTGGGAGTGGGAGACCCAGTACTTC	CASSSRWEWETQYF	TRBJ2-5	.	TRBV19	.
TGTGCCAGCAGCTTGGGCTGGGGCACTGAAGCTTTCTTT	CASSLGWGTEAFF	TRBJ1-1	.	TRBV5-5	.
TGTGCCAGCAGCCCGCGAGTCCAAGCTAAAGAGACCCAGTACTTC	CASSPRVQAKETQYF	TRBJ2-5	.	TRBV11-2	.
TGTGCGTGGGCTAGCGGGTGGGGGACGCAGTACTTC	CAWASGWGTQYF	TRBJ2-7	TRBD2	TRBV28	.
TGTGCCAGCAGACCCATTTGGGGACTTACCGGGGAGCTGTTTTTT	CASRPIWGLTGELFF	TRBJ2-2	.	TRBV2	.
TGTGCCAGCAAGATACGGGGAGGGGAGACCCAGTACTTC	CASKIRGGETQYF	TRBJ2-5	TRBD2	TRBV27	.
TGTGCCAGCTCAGGGTCCTCTGGGGCCAACGTCCTGACTTTC	CASSGSSGANVLTF	TRBJ2-6	.	TRBV2	.
TGTGCCAGCAGTCAGGGAGGCAGGGAGAGGGACGAGCAGTACTTC	CASSQGGRERDEQYF	TRBJ2-7	.	TRBV28	once
TGCGCCAGCAGCTCGGGGACAGGGTCCGGCTACACCTTC	CASSSGTGSGYTF	TRBJ1-2	TRBD1	TRBV5-1	.
TGCGCCAGCAGCGCCTTAGCGGGAGGATCCTACAATGAGCAGTTCTTC	CASSALAGGSYNEQFF	TRBJ2-1	TRBD2	TRBV5-1	.
TGTGCCAGCTCTCGAGTGGACACTGAAGCTTTCTTT	CASSRVDTEAFF	TRBJ1-1	.	TRBV6-6	.
TGTGCCAGCACCCCGTCGGGGCCGGGACAGGAAAGCTCCTACGAGCAGTACTTC	CASTPSGPGQESSYEQYF	TRBJ2-7	TRBD1	TRBV11-2	.
TGTGCCACCAGCAGGGACCGGACGGAAAGGGATCAGCCCCAGCATTTT	CATSRDRTERDQPQHF	TRBJ1-5	.	TRBV15	.
TGTGCTAGTGGTTTCGGGGGGTCCCAAGAGACCCAGTACTTC	CASGFGGSQETQYF	TRBJ2-5	TRBD2	TRBV12-5	.
TGTGCCAGCAGCTCGGCTAGGGAAACCTTTATGGATGAGCAGTTCTTC	CASSSARETFMDEQFF	TRBJ2-1	.	TRBV7-2	.
TGTGCCAGCAGCTTAGTCCCGGGAGGGCGAGAGGCGTACGAGCAGTACTTC	CASSLVPGGREAYEQYF	TRBJ2-7	TRBD2	TRBV11-2	.
TGTGCCAGCAGCTTACGGTGGGATTCGGATGAGCAGTTCTTC	CASSLRWDSDEQFF	TRBJ2-1	.	TRBV7-3	.
TGTGCCTGGAGTACGGACGGCCCCGGGGAGCTGTTTTTT	CAWSTDGPGELFF	TRBJ2-2	.	TRBV30	.
TGTGCCAGCATGGAGAGAAACACCGGGGAGCTGTTTTTT	CASMERNTGELFF	TRBJ2-2	.	TRBV6-5	.
TGTGCCAGCAGCATAGGACAGACAACTAATGAAAAACTGTTTTTT	CASSIGQTTNEKLFF	TRBJ1-4	.	TRBV2	.
TGCGCCAGCAAACAAGGAGGCACAGATACGCAGTATTTT	CASKQGGTDTQYF	TRBJ2-3	.	TRBV5-1	.
TGTGCCAGCAGCCCCGACATCGCCAAAAACATTCAGTACTTC	CASSPDIAKNIQYF	TRBJ2-4	.	TRBV2	.
TGTGCCAGCAGCCCCTTGGGAGGGCGCGCTGAAGCTTTCTTT	CASSPLGGRAEAFF	TRBJ1-1	.	TRBV7-3	.
TGTGCCAGCAGCTTAGCCGGACAGGGGGTGCATCAGCCCCAGCATTTT	CASSLAGQGVHQPQHF	TRBJ1-5	TRBD1	TRBV7-2	.
TGTGCCAGCAGCCCGGACCAAACCTCCGAGCAGTACTTC	CASSPDQTSEQYF	TRBJ2-7	.	TRBV5-4	.
TGTGCCAGCTCACCTGGTGACGAACCAGGGGAGTACTTC	CASSPGDEPGEYF	TRBJ2-7	.	TRBV18	.
TGTGCCAGCTCAAACGGGAGGGGGATCGGGTACGAGCAGTACTTC	CASSNGRGIGYEQYF	TRBJ2-7	TRBD2	TRBV18	.
TGCGCCAGCAGCCCCAGAACGGGGGCCGTAGCCAAAAACATTCAGTACTTC	CASSPRTGAVAKNIQYF	TRBJ2-4	.	TRBV4-3	.
TGTGCCAGCAGACAGGGTTCACAGCCCCAGCATTTT	CASRQGSQPQHF	TRBJ1-5	.	TRBV28	.
TGCGCCAGCAGCTTGGAGGGGGACCCCTCCACCGGGGAGCTGTTTTTT	CASSLEGDPSTGELFF	TRBJ2-2	.	TRBV5-1	.
TGTGCCAGCAGGGGACTAGCGGGGACCTACAATGAGCAGTTCTTC	CASRGLAGTYNEQFF	TRBJ2-1	TRBD2	TRBV28	.
TGTGCCAGCAGTTTGGGACCTAGCGGCCAAGAGACCCAGTACTTC	CASSLGPSGQETQYF	TRBJ2-5	TRBD2	TRBV28	.
TGTGCCAGCAGCAAGCGGGGACACATGACCTCAGATGAAAAACTGTTTTTT	CASSKRGHMTSDEKLFF	TRBJ1-4	.	TRBV11-2	.
TGCGCCAGCAGTGCCCCCCCACGAAGGTATCAGCCCCAGCATTTT	CASSAPPRRYQPQHF	TRBJ1-5	.	TRBV10-2	.
TGTGCCAGCAGCGCCGGAGGGCGCTCCTACAATGAGCAGTTCTTC	CASSAGGRSYNEQFF	TRBJ2-1	.	TRBV9	.
TGTGCCAGCAGCTTGAGATCGGGCCCCACAGATACGCAGTATTTT	CASSLRSGPTDTQYF	TRBJ2-3	.	TRBV7-2	.
TGTGCCAGCAGCTTGGGAGCCGGGGAGCTGTTTTTT	CASSLGAGELFF	TRBJ2-2	.	TRBV5-4	.
TGTGCCAGCAGTTTATCGGACCTCGGGACAGGGGCCTACGAGCAGTACTTC	CASSLSDLGTGAYEQYF	TRBJ2-7	TRBD1	TRBV27	.
TGTGCCAGCAGCAAAACACCGGGACTAGCGGGGACAAGTGTCTTGGAGACCCAGTACTTC	CASSKTPGLAGTSVLETQYF	TRBJ2-5	TRBD2	TRBV28	.
TGTGCCAGCAGCGCCGGTTACACTGGAGGAGAGACCCAGTACTTC	CASSAGYTGGETQYF	TRBJ2-5	.	TRBV9	.
TGTGCCAGCAGCTGGGACAGGGTAAAGGGCAATGAGCAGTTCTTC	CASSWDRVKGNEQFF	TRBJ2-1	TRBD1	TRBV7-9	.
TGTGCCAGCAGGACCCTCCGACAGCAACCAAATCAGCCCCAGCATTTT	CASRTLRQQPNQPQHF	TRBJ1-5	.	TRBV28	.
TGCAGCGTTGAAGATCTAGTCTCTCGCGGCTACACCTTC	CSVEDLVSRGYTF	TRBJ1-2	.	TRBV29-1	.
TGCGCCAGCAGCTTGGGGGCAGCGAATGAAAAACTGTTTTTT	CASSLGAANEKLFF	TRBJ1-4	.	TRBV5-1	.
TGTGCCAGCAGCTCTTCAGGGGCGCGGGGAAACACCATATATTTT	CASSSSGARGNTIYF	TRBJ1-3	.	TRBV7-2	.
TGCAGCGTGGGGGGAGGGGCGGCAACTAATGAAAAACTGTTTTTT	CSVGGGAATNEKLFF	TRBJ1-4	.	TRBV29-1	.
TGTGCCAGCAGCCCGCGGGGTACTAGCACAGATACGCAGTATTTT	CASSPRGTSTDTQYF	TRBJ2-3	.	TRBV9	.